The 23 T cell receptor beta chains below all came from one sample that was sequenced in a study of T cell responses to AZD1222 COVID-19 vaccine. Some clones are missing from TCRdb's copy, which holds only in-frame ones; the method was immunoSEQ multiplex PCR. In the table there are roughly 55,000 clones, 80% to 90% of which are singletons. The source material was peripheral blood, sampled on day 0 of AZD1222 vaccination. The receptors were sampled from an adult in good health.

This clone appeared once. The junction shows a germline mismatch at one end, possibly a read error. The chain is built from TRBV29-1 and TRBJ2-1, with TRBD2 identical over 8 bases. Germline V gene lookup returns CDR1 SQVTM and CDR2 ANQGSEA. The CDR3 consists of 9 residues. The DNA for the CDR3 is TGCAGCGTTGGAGATAGCGGGGTCTTC. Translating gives CSVGDSGVF.

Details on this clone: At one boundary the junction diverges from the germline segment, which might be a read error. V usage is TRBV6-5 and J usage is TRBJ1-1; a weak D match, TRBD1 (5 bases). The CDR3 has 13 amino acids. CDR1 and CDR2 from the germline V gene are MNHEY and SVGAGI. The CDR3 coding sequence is TGTGCCGGCAGACAGTTCATGAACACTGAAGCTTTCTTT. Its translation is CAGRQFMNTEAFF.

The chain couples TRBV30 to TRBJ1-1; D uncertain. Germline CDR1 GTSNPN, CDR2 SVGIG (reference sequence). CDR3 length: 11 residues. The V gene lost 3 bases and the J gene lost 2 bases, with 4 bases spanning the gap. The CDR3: CAWRVNTEAFF. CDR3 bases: TGTGCCTGGAGGGTAAACACTGAAGCTTTCTTT.

CDR3 sequence: CAFFGPGRLYGYTF. CDR3 coding DNA: TGTGCCTTCTTCGGACCGGGACGGTTGTATGGCTACACCTTC. The rearrangement uses TRBV30 and TRBJ1-2, with a possible D match to TRBD1 (5 bases). Germline CDR1 and CDR2: GTSNPN and SVGIG (reference sequence). CDR3 length: 14 residues. The V end was cut by 7 bases, the J end by 5 bases, with 20 bases between.

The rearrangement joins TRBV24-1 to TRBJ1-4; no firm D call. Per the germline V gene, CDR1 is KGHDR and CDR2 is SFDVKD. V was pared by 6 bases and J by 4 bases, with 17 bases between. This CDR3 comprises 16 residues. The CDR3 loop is CATSPTPAGRNEKLFF. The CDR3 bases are TGTGCCACCAGTCCTACGCCGGCAGGACGTAATGAAAAACTGTTTTTT.

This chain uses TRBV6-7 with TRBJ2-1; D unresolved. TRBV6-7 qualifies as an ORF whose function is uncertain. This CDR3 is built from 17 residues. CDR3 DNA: TGTGTCTGTACAGAACCAGGCAAGGGCGACTTCTACAATGAGCAGTTCTTC. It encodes CVCTEPGKGDFYNEQFF.

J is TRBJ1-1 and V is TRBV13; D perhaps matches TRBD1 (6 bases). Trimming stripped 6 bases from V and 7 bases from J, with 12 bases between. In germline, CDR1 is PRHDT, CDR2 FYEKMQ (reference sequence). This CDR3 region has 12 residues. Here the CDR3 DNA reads TGTGCCAGCAGAAACAGACAGGATGAAGCTTTCTTT. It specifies CASRNRQDEAFF.

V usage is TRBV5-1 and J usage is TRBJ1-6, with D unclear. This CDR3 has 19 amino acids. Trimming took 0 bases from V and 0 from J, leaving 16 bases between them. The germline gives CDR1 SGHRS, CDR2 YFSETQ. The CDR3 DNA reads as TGCGCCAGCAGCTTGGACTTTGCGGGTCAGAGCTCCTATAATTCACCCCTCCACTTT. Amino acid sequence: CASSLDFAGQSSYNSPLHF.

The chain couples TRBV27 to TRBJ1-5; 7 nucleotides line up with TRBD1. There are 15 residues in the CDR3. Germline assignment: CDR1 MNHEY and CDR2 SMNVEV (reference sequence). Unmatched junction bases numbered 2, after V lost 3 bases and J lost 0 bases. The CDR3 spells CASSFRGSSNQPQHF. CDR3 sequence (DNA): TGTGCCAGCAGTTTCAGGGGGTCTAGCAATCAGCCCCAGCATTTT.

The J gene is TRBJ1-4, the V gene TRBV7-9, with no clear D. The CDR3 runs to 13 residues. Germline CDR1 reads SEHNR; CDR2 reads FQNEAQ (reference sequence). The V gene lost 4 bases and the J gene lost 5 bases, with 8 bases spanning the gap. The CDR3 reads CASSSSRNEKLFF. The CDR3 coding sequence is TGTGCCAGCAGCTCCTCCAGAAATGAAAAACTGTTTTTT.

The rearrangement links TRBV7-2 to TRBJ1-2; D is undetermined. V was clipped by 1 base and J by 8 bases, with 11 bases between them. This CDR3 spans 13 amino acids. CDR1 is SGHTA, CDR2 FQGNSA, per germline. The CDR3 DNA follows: TGTGCCAGCAGCTTAGATCCGGGTGGAGGCTACACCTTC. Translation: CASSLDPGGGYTF.

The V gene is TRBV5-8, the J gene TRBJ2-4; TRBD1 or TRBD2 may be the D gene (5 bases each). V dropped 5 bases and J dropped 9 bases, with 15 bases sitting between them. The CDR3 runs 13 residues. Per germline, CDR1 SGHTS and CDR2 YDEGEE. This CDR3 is CASSWGTASIQYF. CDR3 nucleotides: TGTGCCAGCAGTTGGGGGACGGCCAGCATTCAGTACTTC.

The CDR3 nucleotides read TGTGCCAGCCGGCAGGGGGCGGACACCATATATTTT. It is translated as CASRQGADTIYF. This chain connects TRBV6-6 to TRBJ1-3, with 8 bases that match TRBD1. With 8 bases clipped from V and 8 bases from J, the junction kept 5 bases outside the gene matches. The CDR3 has 12 amino acids. Germline CDR1 and CDR2: MNHNY and SVGAGI (reference sequence).

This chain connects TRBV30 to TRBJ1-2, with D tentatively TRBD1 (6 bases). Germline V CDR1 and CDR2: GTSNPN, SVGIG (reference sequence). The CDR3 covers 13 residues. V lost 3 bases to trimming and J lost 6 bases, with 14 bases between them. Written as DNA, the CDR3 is TGTGCCTGGAGGCCCCGATCAGGGGATGGCTACACCTTC. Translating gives CAWRPRSGDGYTF.

The CDR3 spells CASSESGEQYF. Written as DNA, the CDR3 is TGTGCCAGCAGTGAAAGTGGGGAGCAGTACTTC. The chain couples TRBV2 to TRBJ2-7; D gene unclear. Germline values: CDR1 SNHLY, CDR2 FYNNEI. V was trimmed by 2 bases and J by 7 bases, leaving 6 bases between them. This CDR3 has 11 residues. Full variable domain (remainder filled in from reference TRBV2 and TRBJ2-7): EPEVTQTPSHQVTQMGQEVILRCVPISNHLYFYWYRQILGQKVEFLVSFYNNEISEKSEIFDDQFSVERPDGSNFTLKIRSTKLEDSAMYFCASSESGEQYFGPGTRLTVT.

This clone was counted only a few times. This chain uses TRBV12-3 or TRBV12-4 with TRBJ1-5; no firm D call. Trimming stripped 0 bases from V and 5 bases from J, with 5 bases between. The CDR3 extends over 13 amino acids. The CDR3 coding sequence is TGTGCCAGCAGTTTAGCGCGGGATCAGCCCCAGCATTTT. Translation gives CASSLARDQPQHF.

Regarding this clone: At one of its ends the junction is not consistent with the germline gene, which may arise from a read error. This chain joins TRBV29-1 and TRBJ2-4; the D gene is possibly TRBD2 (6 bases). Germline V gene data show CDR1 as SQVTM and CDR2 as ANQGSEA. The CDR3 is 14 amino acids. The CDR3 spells CSVPDAGTKSIQYF. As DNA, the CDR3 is TGCAGCGTCCCGGACGCGGGGACCAAAAGCATTCAGTACTTC.

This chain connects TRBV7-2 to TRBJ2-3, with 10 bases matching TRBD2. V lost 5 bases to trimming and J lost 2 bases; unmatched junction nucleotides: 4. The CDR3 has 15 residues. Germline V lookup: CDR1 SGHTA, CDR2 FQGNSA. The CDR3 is CASSGLAAYTDTQYF. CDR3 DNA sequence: TGTGCCAGCAGCGGACTAGCGGCCTACACAGATACGCAGTATTTT.

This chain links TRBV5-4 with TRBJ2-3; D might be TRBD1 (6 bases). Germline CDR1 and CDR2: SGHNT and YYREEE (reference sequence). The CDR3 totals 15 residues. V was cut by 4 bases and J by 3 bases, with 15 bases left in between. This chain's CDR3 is CASSLGGGRTDTQYF. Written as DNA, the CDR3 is TGTGCCAGCAGCCTCGGTGGGGGCCGTACAGATACGCAGTATTTT.

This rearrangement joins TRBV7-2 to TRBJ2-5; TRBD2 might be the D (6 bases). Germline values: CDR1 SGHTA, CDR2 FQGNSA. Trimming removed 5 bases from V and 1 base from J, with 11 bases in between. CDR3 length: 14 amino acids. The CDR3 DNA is TGTGCCAGCAGCCCCCGGCGGGGCCAAGAGACCCAGTACTTC. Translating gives CASSPRRGQETQYF.

This chain's CDR3 is CASSRDRGLNEQFF. In nucleotides, the CDR3 is TGTGCCAGCAGCCGGGACAGGGGGCTAAATGAGCAGTTCTTC. V is TRBV28 and J is TRBJ2-1; TRBD1 matches 12 bases. Germline-derived CDR1 and CDR2 are MDHEN and SYDVKM. The junction had 4 bases not matched to a gene; V was cut back by 6 bases and J by 7 bases. The CDR3 loop spans 14 amino acids.

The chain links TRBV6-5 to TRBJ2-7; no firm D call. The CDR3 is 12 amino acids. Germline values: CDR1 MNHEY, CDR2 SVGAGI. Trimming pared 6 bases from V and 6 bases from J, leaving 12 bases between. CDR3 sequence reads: CASSGLDREQYF. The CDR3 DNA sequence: TGTGCCAGCAGCGGTCTCGACCGCGAGCAGTACTTC.

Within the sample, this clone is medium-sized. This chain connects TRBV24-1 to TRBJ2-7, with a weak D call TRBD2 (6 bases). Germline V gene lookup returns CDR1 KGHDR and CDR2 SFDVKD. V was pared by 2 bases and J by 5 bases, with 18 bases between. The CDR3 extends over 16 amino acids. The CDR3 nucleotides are TGTGCCACCAGTGATTCGGGGTATGGTCGCGGGGACGAGCAGTACTTC. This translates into CATSDSGYGRGDEQYF.